Below are 23 T cell receptor beta chains sequenced from a single sample in a study of T cells in tuberculosis. Sequencing was performed with immunoSEQ multiplex PCR; in TCRdb, only in-frame clones are kept and a portion is missing. The repertoire holds about 58,000 clones, over 75% seen once, with just over 20% in the top ten. Thawed, overnight-rested PBMC were stained with GMM-loaded CD1B tetramer, viability dye and anti-CD3, then sorted. CD1B tetramers were loaded with Rhodococcus equi-derived C32 glucose monomycolate. Sample: CD1b-GMM tetramer-negative cells sorted from PBMCs. The receptors here all came from an adult woman with latent tuberculosis.

The table lists this clone with a few counts. V gene TRBV6-1 combines with J gene TRBJ2-7, with D perhaps matching TRBD2 (5 bases). The CDR3 is 15 amino acids. The germline gives CDR1 MNHNS, CDR2 SASEGT. Trimming took off 9 bases at V and 1 base at J, with 19 bases between the two ends. The CDR3 region has the DNA TGTGCCAGTAGCCGCCTCATCCGGGGTTCCTACGAGCAGTACTTC. Encoded protein: CASSRLIRGSYEQYF.

The rearrangement uses TRBV27 and TRBJ1-5; TRBD1 matches at 7 bases. V lost 5 bases, J lost 6 bases, and 4 bases stayed unmatched. CDR1 is MNHEY, CDR2 SMNVEV, per germline (reference sequence). CDR3 length: 13 amino acids. The CDR3 loop is CASSQGVGQPQHF. The DNA of the CDR3 is TGTGCCAGCAGTCAGGGGGTAGGTCAGCCCCAGCATTTT.

The chain links TRBV12-5 to TRBJ1-1; D might be TRBD1 (6 bases). From germline, CDR1 is LGHNT and CDR2 FRNRAP. The V and J ends lost 11 bases and 0 bases respectively, with 13 bases between them. CDR3 length equals 13 residues. DNA of the CDR3: TGTGCTGGGAGGGGGGCCATGAACACTGAAGCTTTCTTT. Protein product: CAGRGAMNTEAFF.

The J gene is TRBJ1-1, the V gene TRBV6-1, with a tentative D call TRBD1 (5 bases). CDR1 is MNHNS and CDR2 is SASEGT in the germline V gene. V lost 2 bases to trimming and J lost 10 bases, with 14 bases between them. The CDR3 extends over 13 amino acids. In nucleotides, the CDR3 is TGTGCCAGCAGTGAATTCCCGCGGAGGGGAGCTTTCTTT. This translates into CASSEFPRRGAFF.

The V call is TRBV27, the J call TRBJ1-2; D unresolved. V was trimmed by 0 bases and J by 4 bases, leaving 9 bases between them. The CDR3 is made up of 14 amino acids. Germline CDR1 and CDR2: MNHEY and SMNVEV (reference sequence). The CDR3 nucleotides read TGTGCCAGCAGTTTATCGATGCCAGGCTATGGCTACACCTTC. It encodes CASSLSMPGYGYTF.

The chain employs TRBV4-1 and TRBJ1-2; tentatively, D is TRBD1 (6 bases). Germline V gene data show CDR1 as MGHRA and CDR2 as YSYEKL. This CDR3 contains 18 residues. The V gene lost 0 bases and the J gene lost 1 base, with 18 bases spanning the gap. CDR3 in DNA: TGCGCCAGCAGCCAAGATTACTTAGGACAGACCTTTAACTATGGCTACACCTTC. Protein product: CASSQDYLGQTFNYGYTF.

This rearrangement joins TRBV5-1 to TRBJ2-5; 9 nucleotides align to TRBD1. The CDR3 loop spans 15 amino acids. The germline CDR1 and CDR2 sequences are SGHRS and YFSETQ. V shed 4 bases and J 0 bases; nucleotides not matched to a gene: 4. The chain's CDR3 is CASSRQGGDQETQYF. In DNA form, the CDR3 reads TGCGCCAGCAGCCGACAGGGGGGGGACCAAGAGACCCAGTACTTC. The full variable domain, rest sourced from reference TRBV5-1 and TRBJ2-5, is KAGVTQTPRYLIKTRGQQVTLSCSPISGHRSVSWYQQTPGQGLQFLFEYFSETQRNKGNFPGRFSGRQFSNSRSEMNVSTLELGDSALYLCASSRQGGDQETQYFGPGTRLLVL.

In this sample, this clone turned up once. The chain has TRBV27 and TRBJ1-5; tentatively, D is TRBD1 (5 bases). Trimming left V 2 bases short and J 3 bases short, with 11 bases between. CDR3 length: 15 residues. Germline V gene lookup returns CDR1 MNHEY and CDR2 SMNVEV (reference sequence). The CDR3 loop is CASSLAGTYNQPQHF. The CDR3 DNA sequence: TGTGCCAGCAGTTTAGCGGGGACGTACAATCAGCCCCAGCATTTT.

The chain carries TRBV6-1 and TRBJ1-5; TRBD1 is a possible D gene (6 bases). Trimming took 8 bases from V and 2 from J, leaving 10 bases between them. Germline CDR1 and CDR2: MNHNS and SASEGT. This CDR3 spans 13 amino acids. CDR3 residues: CASGQTGNQPQHF. The CDR3 DNA sequence: TGTGCCAGCGGACAGACAGGCAATCAGCCCCAGCATTTT.

The chain recombines TRBV29-1 with TRBJ2-3; maybe TRBD1 (6 bases). Trimming stripped 8 bases from V and 1 base from J, with 13 bases between. The germline gives CDR1 SQVTM, CDR2 ANQGSEA. The CDR3 has 13 residues. This CDR3 is CSTTGWGTDTQYF. The CDR3 region has the DNA TGCAGCACCACAGGGTGGGGCACAGATACGCAGTATTTT.

This sequence joins TRBV6-4 and TRBJ2-3; 7 positions agree with TRBD2. The junction had 8 bases not matched to a gene; V was cut back by 6 bases and J by 2 bases. Germline loops: CDR1 MRHNA, CDR2 SNTAGT. The CDR3 runs to 15 residues. DNA for the CDR3: TGTGCCAGCAGCGATGTCGGGGGGTACACAGATACGCAGTATTTT. Protein: CASSDVGGYTDTQYF.

The gene calls are TRBV5-1 and TRBJ2-5, with 8 bases matching TRBD1. The germline CDR1 and CDR2 sequences are SGHRS and YFSETQ. The CDR3 is 15 amino acids. The V gene end was trimmed by 2 bases and the J gene end by 3 bases; junction bases not matched to a gene: 6. The CDR3 loop reads CASSFQRTGKETQYF. DNA for the CDR3: TGCGCCAGCAGCTTCCAGAGGACAGGGAAAGAGACCCAGTACTTC.

J is TRBJ2-1 and V is TRBV7-3; 9 bases map to TRBD1. With V trimmed by 8 bases and J by 6 bases, 8 bases remained unmatched. The CDR3 consists of 14 residues. Germline lookup yields CDR1 SGHTA and CDR2 FQGTGA. The CDR3 DNA reads TGTGCCAGCGGGGGGACAGGGAGTATCAATGAGCAGTTCTTC. It specifies CASGGTGSINEQFF.

The V and J genes are TRBV19 and TRBJ1-1; TRBD1 is a possible D gene (6 bases). The CDR3 has 16 residues. V lost 5 bases and J lost 2, with 18 bases in between. Germline V gene data show CDR1 as LNHDA and CDR2 as SQIVND (reference sequence). CDR3 region: CASSLPEQGPNTEAFF. DNA for the CDR3: TGTGCCAGTAGTCTCCCCGAGCAGGGGCCTAACACTGAAGCTTTCTTT.

There are a few counts of this clone. This CDR3 is CATNSGRSYTF. For the CDR3, the DNA is TGTGCCACCAACAGTGGTAGGAGCTACACCTTC. The V call is TRBV28, the J call TRBJ1-2, with D hard to call. V gave up 10 bases and J gave up 9 bases, with 15 bases separating them. The germline V gene encodes CDR1 MDHEN and CDR2 SYDVKM. This CDR3 has 11 amino acids.

The J gene is TRBJ2-7, the V gene TRBV27; 10 bases fit TRBD2. Germline lookup yields CDR1 MNHEY and CDR2 SMNVEV (reference sequence). CDR3 length: 18 amino acids. J lost 6 bases, V lost 2 bases, and 16 bases had no gene match. In DNA form, the CDR3 reads TGTGCCAGCAGTTTAGTCCCCGCCCCGCTAGCGGGAGACCCCGAGCAGTACTTC. Translating it yields CASSLVPAPLAGDPEQYF.

The gene calls are TRBV7-9 and TRBJ2-7; D gene ambiguous. The CDR3 covers 15 residues. The V end lost 7 bases, the J end lost 0 bases, and 16 bases lay between the germline ends. The germline CDR1 and CDR2 sequences are SEHNR and FQNEAQ (reference sequence). CDR3 in amino acids: CASNTDKPSSYEQYF. The CDR3 bases are TGTGCCAGCAACACTGACAAACCTTCCTCCTACGAGCAGTACTTC.

The V gene is TRBV29-1, the J gene TRBJ2-7; TRBD1 is a possible D gene (5 bases). Per germline, CDR1 SQVTM and CDR2 ANQGSEA. The V gene lost 7 bases and the J gene lost 2 bases, with 12 bases spanning the gap. The length of the CDR3 is 12 residues. The CDR3 coding sequence is TGCAGCGGTCAGACAGAAGCCTACGAGCAGTACTTC. It is translated as CSGQTEAYEQYF.

The V and J genes are TRBV2 and TRBJ2-1; possibly TRBD1 for D (5 bases). Germline CDR1 is SNHLY and CDR2 is FYNNEI. This CDR3 has 12 residues. The ends were cut back, 3 bases at V and 9 bases at J, with 9 bases in the middle. The CDR3 DNA follows: TGTGCCAGCAGTGACAGGGCGGCTGAGCAGTTCTTC. Translating it yields CASSDRAAEQFF.

V is TRBV28 and J is TRBJ2-6; possibly TRBD2 for D (6 bases). Germline CDR1 reads MDHEN; CDR2 reads SYDVKM. V dropped 5 bases and J dropped 3 bases, with 11 bases sitting between them. The CDR3 is 15 amino acids. The CDR3 is CASSPRGIGANVLTF. CDR3 DNA: TGTGCCAGCAGTCCACGGGGGATTGGGGCCAACGTCCTGACTTTC.

A note on this clone: Different DNA sequences within this sample yield the same CDR3. The rearrangement joins TRBV11-2 to TRBJ2-3, with 9 bases that match TRBD2. The CDR3 is made up of 15 amino acids. Germline values: CDR1 SGHAT, CDR2 FQNNGV. Losses at the gene ends were 4 bases for V and 1 base for J; bases not matched to a gene: 3. Here the CDR3 reads CASSSLAGGTDTQYF. CDR3 bases: TGTGCCAGCAGCTCGTTAGCGGGGGGCACAGATACGCAGTATTTT.

The chain uses TRBV4-3 and TRBJ1-5, with 7 bases that match TRBD1. The trim removed 3 bases at V and 0 bases at J, leaving 8 bases unmatched. The germline V gene encodes CDR1 LGHNA and CDR2 YSLEER. This CDR3 is built from 17 residues. Written as DNA, the CDR3 is TGCGCCAGCAGCCACACTTCACAGGGGAATAGCAATCAGCCCCAGCATTTT. Its protein product is CASSHTSQGNSNQPQHF.

The J gene is TRBJ2-7, the V gene TRBV4-1; 9 nucleotides agree with TRBD2. Germline CDR1 MGHRA, CDR2 YSYEKL. The V segment lost 4 bases and the J segment 7 bases; nucleotides outside the gene matches: 14. The CDR3 runs to 16 residues. The CDR3 sequence is CASSPREGTFMGEQYF. In DNA, the CDR3 is TGCGCCAGCAGCCCGCGGGAGGGGACATTTATGGGGGAGCAGTACTTC.